This T cell receptor beta chain originates from a study of tumor and adjacent non-tumor tissue in lung cancer. Overall study: There were about twelve adenocarcinoma, 2 squamous cell carcinoma and 1 small cell lung cancer cases. On average, productive TCRbeta reads reached 4 million to 4.5 million per sample.

As for this clonotype: Germline and junction disagree at one end, which may indicate a read error.

TCRbeta libraries were built with three rounds of nested PCR, modified from ARM-PCR. TCRdb reprocessed the multiplex PCR reads with MiXCR, giving one entry per CDR3 protein. The sample holds about 200,000 distinct CDR3 sequences, 60% to 75% seen once. RNA was extracted from bulk tissue without any cell sorting. Donors were chemotherapy-naive, newly diagnosed lung cancer surgical patients in China, August–November 2014. The CDR3 covers 17 residues. CDR1 and CDR2 from the germline V gene are MDHEN and SYDVKM. The chain couples TRBV28 to TRBJ2-7, with 13 bases matching TRBD2. The sequence was obtained from a man in his sixties with non-small cell lung cancer. The material sequenced was lung tumor tissue. The CDR3 nucleotides are TGTGACAGCAGTTTATTTAGGACTAGCGGGAGACTCTACGAGCCGTACTTC. Its translation is CDSSLFRTSGRLYEPYF.